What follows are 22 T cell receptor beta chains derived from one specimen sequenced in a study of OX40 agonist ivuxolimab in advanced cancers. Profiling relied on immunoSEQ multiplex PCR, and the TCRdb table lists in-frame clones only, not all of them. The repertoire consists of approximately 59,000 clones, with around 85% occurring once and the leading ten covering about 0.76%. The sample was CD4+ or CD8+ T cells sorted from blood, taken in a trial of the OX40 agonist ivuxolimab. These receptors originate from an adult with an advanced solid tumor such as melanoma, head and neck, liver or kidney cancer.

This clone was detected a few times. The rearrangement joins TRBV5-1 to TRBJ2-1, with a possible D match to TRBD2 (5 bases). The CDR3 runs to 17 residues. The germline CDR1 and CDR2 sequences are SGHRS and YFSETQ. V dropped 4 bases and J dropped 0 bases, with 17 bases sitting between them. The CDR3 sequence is CASSHWRPGISYNEQFF. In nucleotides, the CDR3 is TGCGCCAGCAGCCACTGGCGCCCGGGAATCTCCTACAATGAGCAGTTCTTC.

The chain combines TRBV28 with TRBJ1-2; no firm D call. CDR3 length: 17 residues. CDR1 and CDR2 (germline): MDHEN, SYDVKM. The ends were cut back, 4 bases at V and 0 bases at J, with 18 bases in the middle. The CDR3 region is CASSSAGYTHTNYGYTF. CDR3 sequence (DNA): TGTGCCAGCAGTTCTGCCGGGTATACTCATACTAACTATGGCTACACCTTC.

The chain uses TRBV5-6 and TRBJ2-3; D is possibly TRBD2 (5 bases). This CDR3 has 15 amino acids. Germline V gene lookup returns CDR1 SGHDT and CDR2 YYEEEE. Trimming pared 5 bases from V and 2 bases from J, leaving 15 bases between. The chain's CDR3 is CASSLRGPYTDTQYF. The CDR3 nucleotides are TGTGCCAGCAGTTTAAGAGGGCCCTACACAGATACGCAGTATTTT.

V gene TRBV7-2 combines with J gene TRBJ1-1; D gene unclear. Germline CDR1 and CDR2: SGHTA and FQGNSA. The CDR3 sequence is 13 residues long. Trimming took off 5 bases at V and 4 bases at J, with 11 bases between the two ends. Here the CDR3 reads CASSLEAGTEAFF. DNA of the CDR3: TGTGCCAGCAGCCTTGAAGCGGGCACTGAAGCTTTCTTT.

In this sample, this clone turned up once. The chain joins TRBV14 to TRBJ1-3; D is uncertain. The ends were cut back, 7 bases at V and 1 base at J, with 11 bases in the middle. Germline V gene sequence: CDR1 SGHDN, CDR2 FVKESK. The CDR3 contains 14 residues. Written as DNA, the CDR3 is TGTGCCAGCACCCCCCTTTTGTCTGGAAACACCATATATTTT. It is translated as CASTPLLSGNTIYF.

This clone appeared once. CDR3 loop: CASSRNSGNTIYF. The CDR3 nucleotides read TGTGCCAGCTCGCGAAACTCTGGAAACACCATATATTTT. V is TRBV19 and J is TRBJ1-3; D gene uncertain. CDR1 and CDR2 from the germline V gene are LNHDA and SQIVND (reference sequence). This CDR3 comprises 13 residues. With 9 bases removed from V and 0 bases from J, the gap between germline ends came to 9 bases.

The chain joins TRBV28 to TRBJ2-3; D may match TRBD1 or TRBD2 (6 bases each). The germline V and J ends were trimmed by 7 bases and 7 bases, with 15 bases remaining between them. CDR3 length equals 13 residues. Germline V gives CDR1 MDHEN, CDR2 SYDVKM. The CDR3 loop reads CASTLGGPNTQYF. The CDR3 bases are TGTGCCAGCACCCTCGGGGGCCCGAATACGCAGTATTTT.

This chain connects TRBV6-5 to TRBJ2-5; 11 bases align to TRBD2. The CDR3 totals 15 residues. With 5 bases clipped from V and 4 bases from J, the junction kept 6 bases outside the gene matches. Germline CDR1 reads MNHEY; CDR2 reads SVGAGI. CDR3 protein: CASSLLAGAGETQYF. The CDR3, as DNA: TGTGCCAGCAGTCTACTAGCGGGAGCAGGAGAGACCCAGTACTTC.

This chain's CDR3 is CASSQVGTGQKLFF. The CDR3 region has the DNA TGCGCCAGCAGCCAAGTAGGAACAGGGCAAAAACTGTTTTTT. The chain has TRBV4-3 and TRBJ1-4, with TRBD1 as a possible D gene (6 bases). Germline loops: CDR1 LGHNA, CDR2 YSLEER. The CDR3 is 14 amino acids. V was clipped by 1 base and J by 9 bases, with 12 bases between them.

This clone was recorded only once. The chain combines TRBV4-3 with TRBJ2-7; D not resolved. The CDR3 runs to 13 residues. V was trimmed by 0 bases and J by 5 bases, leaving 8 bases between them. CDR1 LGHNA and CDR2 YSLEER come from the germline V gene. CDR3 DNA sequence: TGCGCCAGCAGCCAAGATTTGGGGAACGAGCAGTACTTC. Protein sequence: CASSQDLGNEQYF.

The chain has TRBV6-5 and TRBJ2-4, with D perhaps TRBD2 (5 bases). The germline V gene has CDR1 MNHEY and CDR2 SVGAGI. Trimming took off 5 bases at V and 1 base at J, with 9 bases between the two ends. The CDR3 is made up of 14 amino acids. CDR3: CASSLGGAKNIQYF. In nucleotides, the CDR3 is TGTGCCAGCAGTCTGGGCGGGGCCAAAAACATTCAGTACTTC.

CDR3 protein: CASSPTGVDTEAFF. CDR3 nucleotide sequence: TGTGCCAGCAGCCCGACGGGGGTTGACACTGAAGCTTTCTTT. The chain carries TRBV7-3 and TRBJ1-1; D is perhaps TRBD1 (5 bases). The CDR3 has 14 amino acids. Trimming removed 5 bases from V and 3 bases from J, with 13 bases in between. Germline values: CDR1 SGHTA, CDR2 FQGTGA.

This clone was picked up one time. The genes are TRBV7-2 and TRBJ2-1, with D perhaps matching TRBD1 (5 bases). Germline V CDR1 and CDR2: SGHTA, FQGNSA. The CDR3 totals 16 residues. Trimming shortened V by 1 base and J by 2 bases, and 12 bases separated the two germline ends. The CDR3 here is CASSLVATGPYNEQFF. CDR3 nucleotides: TGTGCCAGCAGCTTAGTAGCTACAGGTCCCTACAATGAGCAGTTCTTC.

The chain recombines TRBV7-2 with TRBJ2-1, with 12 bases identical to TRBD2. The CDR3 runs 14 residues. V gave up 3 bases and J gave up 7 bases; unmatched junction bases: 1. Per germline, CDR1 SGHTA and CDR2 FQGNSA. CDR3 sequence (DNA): TGTGCCAGCAGCTTCGGACTAGCGGGGAATGAGCAGTTCTTC. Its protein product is CASSFGLAGNEQFF.

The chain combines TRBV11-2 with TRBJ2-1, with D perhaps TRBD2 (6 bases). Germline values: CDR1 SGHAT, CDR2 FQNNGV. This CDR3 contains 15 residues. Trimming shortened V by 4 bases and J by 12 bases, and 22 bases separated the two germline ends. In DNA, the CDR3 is TGTGCCAGCAGCTCCCACCTGGGAGGCTTAGTGGGGCAGTTCTTC. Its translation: CASSSHLGGLVGQFF.

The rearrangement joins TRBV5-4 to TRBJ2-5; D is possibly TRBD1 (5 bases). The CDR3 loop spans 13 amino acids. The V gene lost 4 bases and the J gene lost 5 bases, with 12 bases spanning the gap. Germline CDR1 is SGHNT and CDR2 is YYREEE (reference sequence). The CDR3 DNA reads TGTGCCAGCAGCCCGGACACCTTCGAGACCCAGTACTTC. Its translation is CASSPDTFETQYF.

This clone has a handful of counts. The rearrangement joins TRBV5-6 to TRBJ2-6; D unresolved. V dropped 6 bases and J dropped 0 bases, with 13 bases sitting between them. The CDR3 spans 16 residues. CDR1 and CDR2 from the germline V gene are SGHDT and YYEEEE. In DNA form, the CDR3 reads TGTGCCAGCACCAGTGCGCTTCGCTCTGGGGCCAACGTCCTGACTTTC. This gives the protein CASTSALRSGANVLTF.

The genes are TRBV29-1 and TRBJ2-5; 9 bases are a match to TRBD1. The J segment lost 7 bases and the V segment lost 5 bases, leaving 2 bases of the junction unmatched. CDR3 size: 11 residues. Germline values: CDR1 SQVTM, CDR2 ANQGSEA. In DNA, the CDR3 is TGCAGCGTTAAGACAGGGGGGACCCAGTACTTC. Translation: CSVKTGGTQYF.

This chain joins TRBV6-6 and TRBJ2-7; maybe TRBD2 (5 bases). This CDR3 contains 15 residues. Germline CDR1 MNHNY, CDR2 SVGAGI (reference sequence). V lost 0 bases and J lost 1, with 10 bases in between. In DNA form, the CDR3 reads TGTGCCAGCAGTTACTCGAGGCGGGCATCCTACGAGCAGTACTTC. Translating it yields CASSYSRRASYEQYF.

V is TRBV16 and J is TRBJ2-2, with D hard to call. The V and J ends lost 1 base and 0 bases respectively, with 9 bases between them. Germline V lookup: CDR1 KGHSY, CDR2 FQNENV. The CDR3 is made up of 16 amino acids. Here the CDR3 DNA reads TGTGCCAGCAGCCAATTGGGCAGTACGAACACCGGGGAGCTGTTTTTT. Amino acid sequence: CASSQLGSTNTGELFF.

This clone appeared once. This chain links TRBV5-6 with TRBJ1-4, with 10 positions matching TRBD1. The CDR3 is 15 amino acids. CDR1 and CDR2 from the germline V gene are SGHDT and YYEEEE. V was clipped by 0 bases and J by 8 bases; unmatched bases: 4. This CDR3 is CASSLGQGAWEKLFF. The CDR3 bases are TGTGCCAGCAGCTTGGGACAGGGGGCTTGGGAAAAACTGTTTTTT.

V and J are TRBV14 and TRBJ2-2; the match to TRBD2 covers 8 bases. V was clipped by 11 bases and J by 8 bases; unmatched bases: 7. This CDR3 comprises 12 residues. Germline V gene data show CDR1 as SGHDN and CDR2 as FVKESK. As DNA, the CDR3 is TGTGCCGGGGGTGTAGCGGGAGGGGAGCTGTTTTTT. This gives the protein CAGGVAGGELFF.